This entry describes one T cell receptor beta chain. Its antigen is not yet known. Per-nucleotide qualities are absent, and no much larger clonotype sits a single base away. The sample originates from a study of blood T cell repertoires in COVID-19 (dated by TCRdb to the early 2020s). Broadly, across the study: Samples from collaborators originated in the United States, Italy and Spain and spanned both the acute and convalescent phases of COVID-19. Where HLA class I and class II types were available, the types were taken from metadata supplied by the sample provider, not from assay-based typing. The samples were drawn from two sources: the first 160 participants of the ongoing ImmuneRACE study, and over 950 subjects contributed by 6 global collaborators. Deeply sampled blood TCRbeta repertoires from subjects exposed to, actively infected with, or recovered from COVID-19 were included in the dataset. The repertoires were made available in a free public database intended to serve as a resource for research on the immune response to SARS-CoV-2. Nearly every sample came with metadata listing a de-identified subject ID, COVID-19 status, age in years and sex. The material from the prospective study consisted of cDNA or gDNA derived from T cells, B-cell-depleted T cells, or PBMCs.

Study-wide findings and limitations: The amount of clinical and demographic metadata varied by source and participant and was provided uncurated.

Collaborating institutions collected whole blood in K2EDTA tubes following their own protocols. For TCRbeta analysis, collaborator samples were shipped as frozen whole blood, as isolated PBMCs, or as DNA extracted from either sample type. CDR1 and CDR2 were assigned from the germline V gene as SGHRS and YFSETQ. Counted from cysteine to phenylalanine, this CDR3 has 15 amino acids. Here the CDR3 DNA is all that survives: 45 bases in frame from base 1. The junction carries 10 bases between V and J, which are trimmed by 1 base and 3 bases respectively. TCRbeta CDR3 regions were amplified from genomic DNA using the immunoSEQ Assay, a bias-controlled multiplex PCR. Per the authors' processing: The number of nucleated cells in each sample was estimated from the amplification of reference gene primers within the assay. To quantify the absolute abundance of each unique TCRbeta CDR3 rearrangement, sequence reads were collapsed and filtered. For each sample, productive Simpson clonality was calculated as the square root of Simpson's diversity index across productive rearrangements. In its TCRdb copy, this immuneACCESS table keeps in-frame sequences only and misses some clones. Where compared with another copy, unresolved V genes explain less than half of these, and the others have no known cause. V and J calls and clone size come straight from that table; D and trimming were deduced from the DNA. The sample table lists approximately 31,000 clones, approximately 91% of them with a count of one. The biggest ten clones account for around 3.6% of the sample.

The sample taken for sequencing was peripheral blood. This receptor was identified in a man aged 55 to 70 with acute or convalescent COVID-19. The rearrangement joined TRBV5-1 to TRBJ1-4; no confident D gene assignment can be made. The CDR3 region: CASSLRGPANEKLFF. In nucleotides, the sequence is TGCGCCAGCAGCTTGAGAGGGCCGGCTAATGAAAAACTGTTTTTT.